The present T cell receptor beta chain was sequenced within a study of CD8 T cells in Susac syndrome. Looking at the study overall: At the time their blood was drawn, patients with Susac syndrome were either therapy-naive, on corticosteroids (with some of them also receiving intravenous immunoglobulin), or on intravenous immunoglobulin alone.

The RNA, roughly 0.45 to 1 ug, was put through reverse transcription using random hexamers. TCRdb reanalysed the immunoSEQ multiplex PCR reads using MiXCR and keeps one entry per CDR3 protein. The repertoire holds 75,000 to 95,000 distinct CDR3 sequences, with 90% to 95% as singletons. This receptor was obtained from a human donor with Susac syndrome. Sequenced: CD8+ T cells from PBMCs.

The CDR3 reads CASSSRRGTNEKLFF. The CDR3 DNA sequence: TGTGCCAGCAGTTCCCGAAGGGGGACTAATGAAAAACTGTTTTTT. The V gene is TRBV6-5, the J gene TRBJ1-4; tentatively, D is TRBD1 (6 bases). V was pared by 4 bases and J by 2 bases, with 11 bases between. This CDR3 region has 15 residues. The germline CDR1 and CDR2 sequences are MNHEY and SVGAGI.